Below are 17 T cell receptor beta chains sequenced from a single sample in a study of CD8 T cells in ankylosing spondylitis (dated by TCRdb to about 2017). Library prep was done by 5' RACE. TCRdb records Illumina HiSeq 2500 as the sequencer. TCRdb itself trimmed the public reads at Q25 with fastp, ran MiXCR and retained productive beta chains. When rows share a CDR3 protein, they turn into one entry using the most common DNA and genes. For this sample the table gives about 150,000 distinct CDR3 sequences, of which about a third were detected only once. 5.5% to 7.5% of the sample is held by the ten biggest clonotypes. Input material: synovial fluid, either unsorted or a sorted T cell fraction (not recorded which). The receptors come from a male donor with ankylosing spondylitis.

This clonotype was picked up many times. V usage is TRBV27 and J usage is TRBJ1-2, with D perhaps matching TRBD1 (6 bases). The germline V gene has CDR1 MNHEY and CDR2 SMNVEV (reference sequence). CDR3 length: 15 amino acids. V was pared by 6 bases and J by 8 bases, with 22 bases between. The CDR3, as DNA: TGTGCCAGCAGACAAGGACAGCCCAACGGAGAGGGCTACACCTTC. This sequence encodes CASRQGQPNGEGYTF.

About this clonotype: A read error is possible here, since a much larger clone lies one base away. The chain employs TRBV11-2 and TRBJ1-1, with 7 bases fitting TRBD1. The length of the CDR3 is 14 residues. V lost 5 bases and J lost 1; bases outside the gene matches: 4. Germline V lookup: CDR1 SGHAT, CDR2 FQNNGV. For the CDR3, the DNA is TGTGCCAGCAGCCCACAGGGGACGAACACTGAAGCTTTCTTT. Protein: CASSPQGTNTEAFF.

The V call is TRBV19, the J call TRBJ2-6, with 7 bases fitting TRBD2. The CDR3 covers 15 residues. V shed 7 bases, J shed 2 bases, and the junction held 5 bases outside the gene matches. The germline gives CDR1 LNHDA, CDR2 SQIVND (reference sequence). CDR3 region: CASTLGGAGANVLTF. In DNA, the CDR3 is TGTGCCAGTACCTTGGGAGGGGCTGGGGCCAACGTCCTGACTTTC.

This clonotype was recorded a few times. The V call is TRBV5-5, the J call TRBJ1-1; D gene unclear. Germline CDR1 is SGHKS and CDR2 is YYEKEE (reference sequence). This CDR3 has 14 amino acids. The V and J ends lost 4 bases and 5 bases respectively, with 15 bases between them. CDR3 bases: TGTGCCAGCAGCCCAAGGTTGTCTAGGACTGAAGCTTTCTTT. It yields the protein CASSPRLSRTEAFF.

This chain links TRBV20-1 with TRBJ1-1; 11 bases agree with TRBD1. The CDR3 is 12 residues long. V dropped 1 base and J dropped 8; count of bases not matched to a gene: 0. Germline V lookup: CDR1 DFQATT, CDR2 SNEGSKA (reference sequence). CDR3 loop: CSARGTGGEAFF. The CDR3 bases are TGCAGTGCTAGAGGGACAGGGGGCGAAGCTTTCTTT.

This rearrangement joins TRBV30 to TRBJ2-7, with 8 bases fitting TRBD2. CDR3 length: 13 amino acids. Per the germline V gene, CDR1 is GTSNPN and CDR2 is SVGIG (reference sequence). With 4 bases clipped from V and 6 bases from J, the junction kept 8 bases outside the gene matches. CDR3 protein: CAWKHAGGGEQYF. CDR3 nucleotides: TGTGCCTGGAAGCATGCGGGAGGCGGCGAGCAGTACTTC.

This clonotype was counted a few times. This chain connects TRBV7-9 to TRBJ1-3; 9 nucleotides agree with TRBD1. Looked up from germline, CDR1 is SEHNR and CDR2 is FQNEAQ (reference sequence). J lost 3 bases, V lost 2 bases, and 5 bases had no gene match. The CDR3 covers 16 residues. The CDR3 loop is CASSLLTGGSGNTIYF. The DNA for the CDR3 is TGTGCCAGCAGCTTACTGACAGGGGGAAGTGGAAACACCATATATTTT. The variable domain in full, with the rest retrieved from reference TRBV7-9 and TRBJ1-3, is DTGVSQNPRHKITKRGQNVTFRCDPISEHNRLYWYRQTLGQGPEFLTYFQNEAQLEKSRLLSDRFSAERPKGSFSTLEIQRTEQGDSAMYLCASSLLTGGSGNTIYFGEGSWLTVV.

In its sample, this clonotype was seen a few times. CDR3 nucleotide sequence: TGTGCCAGCAGCCAAGATGAGGCAGGGAACACTGAAGCTTTCTTT. It is translated as CASSQDEAGNTEAFF. This chain connects TRBV4-2 to TRBJ1-1; D ambiguous. This CDR3 comprises 15 residues. V was clipped by 0 bases and J by 1 base, with 9 bases between them. Germline loops: CDR1 LGHNA, CDR2 YNFKEQ.

This rearrangement joins TRBV3-1 to TRBJ2-2; the match to TRBD2 covers 8 bases. Germline V CDR1 and CDR2: LGHDT, YNNKEL (reference sequence). Trimming removed 3 bases from V and 4 bases from J; junction bases left unmatched: 10. CDR3 length equals 17 residues. Here the CDR3 reads CASSHFPWRGATGELFF. In DNA, the CDR3 is TGTGCCAGCAGCCATTTCCCTTGGCGGGGGGCCACCGGGGAGCTGTTTTTT.

This clonotype was observed many times. The chain recombines TRBV5-1 with TRBJ2-2; unclear D gene. The CDR3 has 14 amino acids. CDR1 SGHRS and CDR2 YFSETQ come from the germline V gene. V was shortened by 4 bases and J by 6 bases, with 13 bases between the two germline ends. CDR3 coding DNA: TGCGCCAGCAGCCCAAAAGATCAAGCCGGGGAGCTGTTTTTT. The encoded protein is CASSPKDQAGELFF.

The V call is TRBV25-1, the J call TRBJ2-1; 9 bases align to TRBD2. CDR3 length equals 16 residues. CDR1 is MGHDK and CDR2 is SYGVNS in the germline V gene. With V trimmed by 3 bases and J by 2 bases, 5 bases remained unmatched. CDR3 in DNA: TGTGCCAGCAGTGATTGGCGGGAGGGGACCTACAATGAGCAGTTCTTC. Encoded protein: CASSDWREGTYNEQFF.

The rearrangement links TRBV10-2 to TRBJ1-1; TRBD1 matches 7 bases. The junction had 15 bases not matched to a gene; V was cut back by 7 bases and J by 1 base. Germline-derived CDR1 and CDR2 are WSHSY and SAAADI. The CDR3 length is 17 residues. The CDR3 region is CASKVGDYRGENTEAFF. In nucleotides, the CDR3 is TGCGCCAGCAAGGTGGGGGATTACAGGGGCGAGAACACTGAAGCTTTCTTT.

The chain combines TRBV20-1 with TRBJ1-5, with a possible D match to TRBD1 (6 bases). Trimming took 6 bases from V and 1 from J, leaving 13 bases between them. CDR1 and CDR2 from the germline V gene are DFQATT and SNEGSKA (reference sequence). CDR3 length equals 14 residues. CDR3 in amino acids: CSAVAQGSNQPQHF. The CDR3 bases are TGCAGTGCCGTTGCACAGGGAAGCAATCAGCCCCAGCATTTT.

The gene calls are TRBV7-6 and TRBJ2-7, with a weak D call TRBD1 (6 bases). V dropped 5 bases and J dropped 7 bases, with 21 bases sitting between them. Germline V gives CDR1 SGHVS, CDR2 FNYEAQ. CDR3 length equals 15 residues. Written as DNA, the CDR3 is TGTGCCAGCAGCCGCAGTGGATCGCACCAGGGGGAGCAGTACTTC. Protein product: CASSRSGSHQGEQYF.

This clonotype has a count of ten or more. The chain has TRBV20-1 and TRBJ1-2; TRBD1 matches at 7 bases. This CDR3 has 15 residues. J was trimmed by 2 bases and V by 6 bases; bases with no gene match: 12. The germline gives CDR1 DFQATT, CDR2 SNEGSKA (reference sequence). CDR3 loop: CSASTGTVNNYGYTF. The CDR3 DNA reads as TGCAGTGCCAGTACCGGGACAGTTAACAACTATGGCTACACCTTC.

This clonotype was counted only a few times. This CDR3 reads CASSRSGTPSPSSYNEQFF. As DNA, the CDR3 is TGTGCCAGCAGCCGTAGCGGGACACCTTCCCCATCTTCATACAATGAGCAGTTCTTC. The gene calls are TRBV7-2 and TRBJ2-1, with TRBD2 identical over 8 bases. J lost 4 bases, V lost 5 bases, and 19 bases had no gene match. The germline V gene encodes CDR1 SGHTA and CDR2 FQGNSA. This CDR3 spans 19 amino acids.

J is TRBJ2-7 and V is TRBV10-3, with 7 bases aligning to TRBD1. Germline lookup yields CDR1 ENHRY and CDR2 SYGVKD. Unmatched junction bases numbered 2, after V lost 1 base and J lost 2 bases. The length of the CDR3 is 14 residues. CDR3 protein: CAISEYGTAYEQYF. The CDR3 nucleotides are TGTGCCATCAGTGAGTACGGGACAGCCTACGAGCAGTACTTC.